The source of this TCR beta chain is a study of OX40 agonist ivuxolimab in advanced cancers. The germline V and J ends were trimmed by 1 base and 0 bases, with 7 bases remaining between them. Germline loops: CDR1 SGHNT, CDR2 YYREEE (reference sequence). There are 14 residues in the CDR3. This table comes from immunoSEQ multiplex PCR, and its TCRdb copy is limited to in-frame clones, with some not included. The sample yields about 27,000 clones, around 81% seen once. The J gene is TRBJ2-5, the V gene TRBV5-4, with a tentative D call TRBD1 (6 bases). The sequencing used CD4+ or CD8+ T cells sorted from blood, collected in a trial of the OX40 agonist ivuxolimab. The sequence came from an adult with an advanced solid tumor such as melanoma, head and neck, liver or kidney cancer. This CDR3 reads CASSLRGYQETQYF. The CDR3 DNA sequence: TGTGCCAGCAGCTTGAGGGGGTACCAAGAGACCCAGTACTTC.